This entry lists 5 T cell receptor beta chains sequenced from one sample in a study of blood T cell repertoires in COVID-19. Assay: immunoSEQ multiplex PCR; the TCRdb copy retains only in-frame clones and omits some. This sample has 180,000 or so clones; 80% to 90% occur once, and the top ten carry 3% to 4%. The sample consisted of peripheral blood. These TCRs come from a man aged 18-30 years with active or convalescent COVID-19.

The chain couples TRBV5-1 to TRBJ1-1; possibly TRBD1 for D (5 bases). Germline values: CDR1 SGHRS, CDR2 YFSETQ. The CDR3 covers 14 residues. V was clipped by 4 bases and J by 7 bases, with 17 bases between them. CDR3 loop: CASSLGGGSNEAFF. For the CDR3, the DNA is TGCGCCAGCAGCCTAGGTGGGGGGTCGAATGAAGCTTTCTTT. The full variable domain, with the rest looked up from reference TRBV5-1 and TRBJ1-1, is KAGVTQTPRYLIKTRGQQVTLSCSPISGHRSVSWYQQTPGQGLQFLFEYFSETQRNKGNFPGRFSGRQFSNSRSEMNVSTLELGDSALYLCASSLGGGSNEAFFGQGTRLTVV.

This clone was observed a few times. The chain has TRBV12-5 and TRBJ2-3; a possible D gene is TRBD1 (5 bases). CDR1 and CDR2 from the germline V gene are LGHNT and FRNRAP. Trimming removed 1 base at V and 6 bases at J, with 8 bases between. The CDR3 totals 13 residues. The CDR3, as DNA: TGTGCTAGTGGTTTGGCCCCAGGGGATACGCAGTATTTT. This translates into CASGLAPGDTQYF.

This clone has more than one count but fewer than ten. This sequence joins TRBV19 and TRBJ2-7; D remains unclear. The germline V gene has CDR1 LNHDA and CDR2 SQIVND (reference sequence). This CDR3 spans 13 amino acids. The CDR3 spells CASSIRSRDELYV. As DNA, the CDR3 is TGTGCCAGTAGTATCAGGTCGAGAGACGAGCTGTACGTC.

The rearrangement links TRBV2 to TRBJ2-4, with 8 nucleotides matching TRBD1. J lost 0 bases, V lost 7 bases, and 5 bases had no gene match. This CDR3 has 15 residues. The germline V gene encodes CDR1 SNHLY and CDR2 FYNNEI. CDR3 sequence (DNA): TGTGCCAGCATGGGACAGGAGCTAGCCAAAAACATTCAGTACTTC. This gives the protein CASMGQELAKNIQYF.

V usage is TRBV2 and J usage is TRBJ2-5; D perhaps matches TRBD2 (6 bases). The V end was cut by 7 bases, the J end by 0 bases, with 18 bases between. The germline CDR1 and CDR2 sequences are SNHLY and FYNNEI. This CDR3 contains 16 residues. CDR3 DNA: TGTGCCAGCACCCGTAATAGCGGTCCGTACCAAGAGACCCAGTACTTC. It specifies CASTRNSGPYQETQYF.